One sample yielded the 7 T cell receptor beta chains listed below, sequenced in a study of T cells in localized non-small cell lung cancer. The protocol was immunoSEQ multiplex PCR, while the TCRdb copy is restricted to in-frame clones and leaves out a portion. The sample consists of around 55,000 clones, around 87% of them appearing once. The material sequenced was PBMCs, taken before any cancer treatment. The receptors were sampled from a female donor with stage II lung adenocarcinoma.

This clone was recorded once. The DNA for the CDR3 is TGCGCCAGCAGCTCCGGGGGGCGGGTGCCAGATACGCAGTATTTT. It yields the protein CASSSGGRVPDTQYF. The chain joins TRBV5-1 to TRBJ2-3; TRBD2 is a possible D gene (7 bases). The CDR3 totals 15 residues. CDR1 and CDR2 from the germline V gene are SGHRS and YFSETQ. V lost 3 bases to trimming and J lost 4 bases, with 15 bases between them.

The J gene is TRBJ2-2, the V gene TRBV5-1; 8 nucleotides match TRBD1. V lost 3 bases, J lost 3 bases, and 1 base stayed unmatched. CDR1 is SGHRS and CDR2 is YFSETQ in the germline V gene. The CDR3 consists of 14 residues. The CDR3 DNA sequence: TGCGCCAGCAGCTGGGGACAGGACACCGGGGAGCTGTTTTTT. This sequence encodes CASSWGQDTGELFF.

This clone was found a few times. This sequence joins TRBV5-1 and TRBJ2-7; the match to TRBD1 covers 9 bases. Germline assignment: CDR1 SGHRS and CDR2 YFSETQ. The CDR3 covers 14 residues. Trimming removed 1 base from V and 7 bases from J; junction bases left unmatched: 6. In DNA, the CDR3 is TGCGCCAGCAGCTTGAGGGACAGGGTGGGGGAGCAGTACTTC. It translates to CASSLRDRVGEQYF.

CDR3 sequence: CASSLEAGGWSPLHF. DNA for the CDR3: TGTGCCAGCAGCTTAGAGGCAGGGGGCTGGTCACCCCTCCACTTT. This chain joins TRBV7-8 and TRBJ1-6; 8 bases map to TRBD1. The V segment lost 1 base and the J segment 10 bases; nucleotides outside the gene matches: 6. CDR3 length equals 15 residues. Germline assignment: CDR1 SGHVS and CDR2 FQNEAQ. Based on the CDR3 plus reference TRBV7-8 and TRBJ1-6, the full variable domain is GAGVSQSPRYKVAKRGQDVALRCDPISGHVSLFWYQQALGQGPEFLTYFQNEAQLDKSGLPSDRFFAERPEGSVSTLKIQRTQQEDSAVYLCASSLEAGGWSPLHFGNGTRLTVT.

This chain joins TRBV6-1 and TRBJ1-1; 7 positions agree with TRBD1. V lost 6 bases and J lost 5; bases outside the gene matches: 12. The CDR3 has 15 residues. CDR1 and CDR2 from the germline V gene are MNHNS and SASEGT. The CDR3 spells CASSATLQGNTEAFF. DNA of the CDR3: TGTGCCAGCAGCGCCACCTTACAGGGGAATACTGAAGCTTTCTTT.

The rearrangement joins TRBV7-6 to TRBJ2-7; a possible D gene is TRBD2 (7 bases). The CDR3 is 14 residues long. V lost 2 bases, J lost 2 bases, and 10 bases lay in between. Germline CDR1 SGHVS, CDR2 FNYEAQ. The CDR3 here is CASSLYGGPYEQYF. DNA of the CDR3: TGTGCCAGCAGCTTATACGGGGGGCCCTACGAGCAGTACTTC.

This clone was recorded once. The chain is built from TRBV6-5 and TRBJ1-1, with D possibly being TRBD1 (5 bases). Germline-derived CDR1 and CDR2 are MNHEY and SVGAGI. V was cut by 5 bases and J by 5 bases, with 9 bases left in between. The CDR3 sequence is 12 residues long. The CDR3 spells CASSSQGTEAFF. CDR3 coding DNA: TGTGCCAGCAGTAGTCAGGGAACTGAAGCTTTCTTT.